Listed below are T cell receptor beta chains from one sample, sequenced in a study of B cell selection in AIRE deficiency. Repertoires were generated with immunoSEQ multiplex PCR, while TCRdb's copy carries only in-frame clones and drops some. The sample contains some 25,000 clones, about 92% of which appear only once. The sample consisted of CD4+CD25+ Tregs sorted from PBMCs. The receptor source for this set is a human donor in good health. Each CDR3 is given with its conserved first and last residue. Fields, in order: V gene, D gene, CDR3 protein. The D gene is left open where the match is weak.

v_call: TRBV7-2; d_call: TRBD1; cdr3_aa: CASSLGGTGTLYGYTF
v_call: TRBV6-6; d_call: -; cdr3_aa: CASSRLQGSYGYTF
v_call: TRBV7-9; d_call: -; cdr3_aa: CASSPRWGGDQYNEQFF
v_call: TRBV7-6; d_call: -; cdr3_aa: CASSQGSSETQYF
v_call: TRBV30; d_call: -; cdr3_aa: CAWSVLRGGAFF
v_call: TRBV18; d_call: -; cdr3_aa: CASSPSVQHETGYMVGNYEQYF
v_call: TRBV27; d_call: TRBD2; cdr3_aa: CASTSLGVAGLSEQYF
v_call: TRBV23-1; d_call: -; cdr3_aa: CASSPDFGQYFYNSPLHF
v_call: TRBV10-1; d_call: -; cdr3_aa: CASSETGGYTF
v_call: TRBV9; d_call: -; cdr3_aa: CASSVGPGGELFF
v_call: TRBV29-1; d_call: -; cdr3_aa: CSVEWSTGEQYF
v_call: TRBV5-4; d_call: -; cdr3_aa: CASSSPGGTQYF
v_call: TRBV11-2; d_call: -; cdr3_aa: CASSFGRNEQFF
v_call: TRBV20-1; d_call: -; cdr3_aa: CSFPSNTEAFF
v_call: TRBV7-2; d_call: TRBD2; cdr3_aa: CASSTGASGVYEQYF
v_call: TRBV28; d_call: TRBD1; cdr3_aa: CASSLGTGGEQPQHF
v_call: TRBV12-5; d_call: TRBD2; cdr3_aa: CASGNAGGETQYF
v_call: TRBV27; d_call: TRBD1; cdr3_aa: CASSPHLGQGNTGELFF
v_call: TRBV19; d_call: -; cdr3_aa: CASSMGEGLWNTEAFF
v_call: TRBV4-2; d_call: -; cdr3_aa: CASSLGGPKEQYF
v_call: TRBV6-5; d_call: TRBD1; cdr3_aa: CASSNRQGASAFF
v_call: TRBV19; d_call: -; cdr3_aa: CATSRGGRFESGANVLTF
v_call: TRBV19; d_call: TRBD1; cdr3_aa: CASSKGQGYYNEQFF
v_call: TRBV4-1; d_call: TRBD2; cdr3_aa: CASSQVGASGEYTDTQYF
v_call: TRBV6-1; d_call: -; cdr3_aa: CASSSDSYGYTF
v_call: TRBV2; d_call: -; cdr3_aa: CASITLPGRRYGYTF
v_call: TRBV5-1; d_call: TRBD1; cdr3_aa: CASSLAGGVTEAFF
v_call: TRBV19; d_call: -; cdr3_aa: CASSIVQNTGELFF
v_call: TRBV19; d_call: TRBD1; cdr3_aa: CASSIAGQGSWDEQYF
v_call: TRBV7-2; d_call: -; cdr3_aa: CASSYPGSDGYTF
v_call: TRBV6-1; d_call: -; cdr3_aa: CASLDRSNQPQHF
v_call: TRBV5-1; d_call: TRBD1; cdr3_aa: CASRPPGGGPGELFF
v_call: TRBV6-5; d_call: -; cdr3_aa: CASSYNRDGEKLFF
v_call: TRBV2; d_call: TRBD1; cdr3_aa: CASRTGRGNYGYTF
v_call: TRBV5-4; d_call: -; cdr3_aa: CASSWGVGQGGEAFF
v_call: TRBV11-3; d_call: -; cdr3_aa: CASSLDRLGNEQFF
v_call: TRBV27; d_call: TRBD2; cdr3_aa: CASSYSGTSRYEQYF
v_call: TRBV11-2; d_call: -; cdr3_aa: CASSLDGMVYTEAFF
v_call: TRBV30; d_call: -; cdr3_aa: CAWTPGHHGNTIYF
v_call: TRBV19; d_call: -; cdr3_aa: CASSRNVLLAKNIQYF
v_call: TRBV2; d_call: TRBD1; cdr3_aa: CASSVGTGPYEQYF
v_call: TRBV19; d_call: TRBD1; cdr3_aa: CASSAPGTGTYEQYF
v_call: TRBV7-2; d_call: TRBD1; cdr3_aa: CASRTGGVDQPQHF
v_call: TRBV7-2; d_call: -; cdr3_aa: CASSPGIRSTDTQYF
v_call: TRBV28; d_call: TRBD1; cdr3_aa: CASSRQGATYEQYF
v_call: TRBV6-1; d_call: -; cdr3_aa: CATLWGAGYGYTF
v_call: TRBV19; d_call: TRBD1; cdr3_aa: CASSPSGTVYGYTF
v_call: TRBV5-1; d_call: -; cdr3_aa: CASSLRGASSTDTQYF
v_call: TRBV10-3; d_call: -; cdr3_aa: CAISVGNTEAFF
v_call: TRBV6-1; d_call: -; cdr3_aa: CASSDPGRPNEKLFF
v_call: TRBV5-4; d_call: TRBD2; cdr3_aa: CASSLLLAGAGNEQFF
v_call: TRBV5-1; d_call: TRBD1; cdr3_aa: CASSSGTGPYEQYF
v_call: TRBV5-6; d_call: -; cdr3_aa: CAFEERYF
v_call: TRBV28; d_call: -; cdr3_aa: CASRLLGAPLNYGYTF